This entry is about one T cell receptor beta chain. What this receptor recognizes is not known. The record has no base qualities; no much larger clone is one base away. This record comes from a study of cytomegalovirus exposure and HLA in healthy donors (dated by TCRdb to the late 2010s). Broadly, across the study: An earlier analysis of about 530 of the donors reported approximately 300 Gb of sequence data and 90 million to 120 million unique TCR beta sequences obtained from about 170 million T cells. In an earlier analysis of several hundred of the donors, high-throughput TCR beta sequencing was used to judge whether each TCR beta V gene segment behaved as functional or pseudogenic. Both class I and class II loci were covered by HLA typing, at four-digit resolution. A later analysis re-analyzed previously published TCR beta repertoires from 666 donors and added high-resolution HLA genotyping to study TCR occurrence patterns. In the later analysis, no new phenotypic data were used to find candidate immune exposures; instead, reliance was placed on TCR beta sequences and their occurrence across donors. Genome-wide SNP genotypes for about 65% of the roughly 670 donors were used in a later genetic analysis, which treated that subset as a discovery cohort. Along with the approximately 650-subject first cohort, a separate validation cohort of around 120 different subjects was used. The genetic ancestry cluster associated with self-reported Caucasian donors included 70% to 85% of the 300 to 400 genotyped donors. High-throughput TCR immunosequencing, statistical association of individual TCRs with disease status, and machine learning were combined to predict cytomegalovirus infection status. The T cell repertoires of around 670 subjects were profiled by immunosequencing and related to cytomegalovirus serostatus. Because of strong linkage in the cohort, five DR-DQ haplotypes were treated as single units for association and clustering. All discovery cohort repertoires had been generated using a single sequencing platform. The study was designed to test whether signatures of past pathogen exposure could be identified by cataloging public T cell receptors. An early release covering some 640 HLA-typed donors comprised about 320 gigabases of sequencing data and 85 million or so unique TCR sequences. Alongside the repertoire data, information on donor age, sex, ethnicity and CMV serostatus was compiled. The number of donors typed differed by locus, with 629-630 for A, B, C, DRB1 and DQB1, around 520 for DQA1, under 610 for DPA1, and 450 to 480 for DPB1. On average, around 240,000 unique TCR beta nucleotide sequences were sequenced per donor among 398 genotyped donors of the cohort, with around 19% of those sequences being non-productive. The paper's findings and limits, for the study overall: A cluster of highly shared sequence variants was judged likely to be a technical artifact of the sequencing pipeline. A further reported finding was that TCR beta sequences accurately predicted the HLA-A and HLA-B alleles for most subjects in the first cohort. Because HLA typing was missing for some donors at each locus, association tests included only the typed subset. The only immune exposure information available for the cohort was CMV serostatus. Assigning TCR associations to individual alleles was difficult when HLA alleles, especially DR and DQ, strongly co-occurred. Sequencing depth was assumed to be roughly uniform across donors in the presence/absence analyses, though that assumption may not hold. Because counts were too low, approximately 18 rarely observed V segments, including chromosome 9 orphons, were excluded from the earlier analysis of about 500 of the donors. According to a later analysis, most CMV-associated TCR beta chains appeared to be HLA-restricted, and the HLA associations seemed to be driven largely by CMV exposure. Compared with equally common non-associated chains, HLA-associated TCR beta chains in a later analysis were more clonally expanded and had lower generation probabilities. An association between a missense DCLRE1C variant and V-gene and J-gene trimming of TCR beta chains was found in a later genetic analysis and replicated in an independent cohort. Broadly in line with IMGT annotations, most TCR beta V segments showed up in productive rearrangements about 90% or about 30% of the time in an earlier analysis of 450 to 750 of the donors. In a later analysis, several top co-occurrence clusters were reported to appear linked to parvovirus B19, influenza, CMV and Epstein-Barr virus. Because the 87-base-pair reads could not distinguish some IMGT-functional V segments, including TRBV6-2 and TRBV6-3, those segments were excluded. In a later analysis, TCR association rates were found to vary across HLA loci, with the most associated TCRs seen for DRB1 alleles and the fewest for HLA-C alleles. Correlated functional status among segregating V segments might be attributable to linkage disequilibrium, but an unknown experimental factor could not be ruled out. A total of roughly 160 TCR beta chains were listed by the study as associated with cytomegalovirus. This cohort had only TCR beta chains sequenced, and the lack of alpha or paired-chain data limited which features could be detected. Across donors, most TCR sequences were observed very rarely, whereas some public TCRs were present in many individuals. Specific HLA alleles were associated with about 17,000 TCR beta sequences at a false discovery rate of 0.05 in a later analysis. According to a later genetic analysis, donors in an Asian-associated ancestry cluster had fewer N-insertions in productive TCRs than the approximately 700-donor mean. Cytomegalovirus status was reported to be diagnosed by the classifier with high specificity and sensitivity in both the original and validation cohorts. The authors suggested that the approach could potentially be generalized to other disease states and immunological phenotypes. In vitro tests confirmed that a few of the cytomegalovirus-associated TCR beta chains recognize cytomegalovirus antigens.

Library creation used the immunoSEQ multiplex PCR assay. A mixture of 60 forward primers for TCR Vbeta segments and 13 reverse primers for TCR Jbeta segments was used in the multiplex PCR. Amplification of the CDR3 region of rearranged TCR beta genes was performed with a multiplex PCR assay on genomic DNA. On the Illumina HiSeq System, the amplified TCR beta libraries were sequenced as 87-base-pair reads. Per the source publication's procedure: Across the 700 or so repertoires, a later analysis counted 80 million or so unique TCR beta chains, 9 million to 14 million of which were shared by at least two donors. Raw reads were error-corrected and collapsed into unique sequences with a nearest-neighbor algorithm that merged closely related sequences to remove PCR and sequencing errors. V, D and J gene segments were assigned by aligning CDR3 sequences to IMGT reference sequences. For a sequence to be retained, at least a six-nucleotide match to both a V gene segment and a J gene segment was required. Rearrangements were classified as productive when the CDR3 lacked stop codons and remained in frame with V and J, and all other rearrangements were classified as non-productive. Following IMGT convention, CDR3 was defined as the stretch from the second conserved V-encoded cysteine to the conserved J-encoded phenylalanine. In an earlier analysis of roughly 610 of the donors, sequences lacking an unambiguous match to a single V gene segment were excluded. An earlier analysis of 500 to 700 of the donors classified V segments as functional when productive rearrangements were above 56.7% and as segregating when the standard deviation between donors was above 5%. To diagnose cytomegalovirus status from the catalog of TCR beta chain sequences, a statistical classification framework was built. In a later analysis, TCR nucleotide sequences were compared against IMGT/GENE-DB human TR gene sequences so that V and J genes could be assigned. In a later analysis, CDR3 sequences and most-parsimonious VDJ recombination scenarios were assigned using the TCRdist pipeline. In a later analysis, each TCR beta chain was defined by its CDR3 amino acid sequence together with its V-gene family, and reads lacking a unique V-gene family were excluded. In a later analysis, a few hundred highly shared, low-generation-probability nucleotide sequences were removed to address suspected cross-contamination and a sequencing artifact. In a later analysis, a clonal expansion index for each public chain was calculated from normalized within-repertoire ranks of inferred template counts. A later analysis computed generation probabilities with a VDJ recombination model fitted to out-of-frame rearrangements, and checked the results against IGoR. A later analysis scored TCR-TCR, TCR-HLA and TCR-CMV co-occurrence with hypergeometric tests, applying a repertoire-size bias correction to TCR pairs. To estimate false discovery rates, a later analysis permuted the HLA or CMV assignments 20 times. In a later analysis, co-occurring TCRs were grouped with DBSCAN, and TCRdist sequence similarity was added when clustering was performed within HLA-allele-positive subsets. Co-occurrence clustering excluded repertoires with fewer than 30,000 or more than 120,000 public chains, plus five with anomalous nucleotide sharing. Not all clones reach the TCRdb copy of this immuneACCESS table, which keeps in-frame sequences only. Checked studies attribute under half of the gap to unresolved V genes and leave the rest unexplained. Clone size and the V and J calls come from that table; the DNA yielded D and trimming. Recorded for this sample are around 150,000 clones; about four fifths of them occurred a single time. In total, the top ten clones hold over 4% of the sample.

V loses 1 base, J loses 4 bases, and the germline ends lie 8 bases apart. The CDR3 goes from the cysteine to the phenylalanine over 14 residues. Only the CDR3 region is kept as DNA, spanning 42 bases read in frame from base 1. CDR1 and CDR2 (SGHTA, FQGNSA) derive from the germline V gene. The cohort comprised 666 healthy bone marrow donors. All cohort members were sampled while nominally healthy, although unrecorded immune exposures were likely present. CMV serostatus was positive for 250 to 300 and negative for about 50% of the roughly 700 cohort members, and was not recorded for this donor. Each donor provided a peripheral blood sample, and peripheral blood mononuclear cells were used for TCR beta sequencing. The Qiagen DNeasy Blood Extraction Kit was used to extract genomic DNA from the blood cell samples.

This clonotype was sampled from a man aged 25 to 45 in good health. The V gene is TRBV7-2 and the J gene is TRBJ1-5; the D gene is possibly TRBD1, with 5 bases matching. Sequencing used PBMCs. CDR3 reads: CASSLVRTNQPQHF. The DNA reads as follows: TGTGCCAGCAGCTTAGTACGGACAAATCAGCCCCAGCATTTT.